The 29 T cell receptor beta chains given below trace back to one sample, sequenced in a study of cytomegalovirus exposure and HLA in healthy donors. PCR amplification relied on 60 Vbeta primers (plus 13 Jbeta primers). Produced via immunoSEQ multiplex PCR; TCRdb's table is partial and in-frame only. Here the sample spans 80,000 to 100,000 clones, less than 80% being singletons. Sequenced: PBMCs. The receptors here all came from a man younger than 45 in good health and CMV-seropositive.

CDR3 sequence reads: CASRVSIETQYF. CDR3 bases: TGTGCCAGCAGGGTTAGCATCGAGACCCAGTACTTC. The V call is TRBV2, the J call TRBJ2-5; no definite D call. This CDR3 has 12 residues. Germline lookup yields CDR1 SNHLY and CDR2 FYNNEI. Trimming stripped 6 bases from V and 5 bases from J, with 10 bases between.

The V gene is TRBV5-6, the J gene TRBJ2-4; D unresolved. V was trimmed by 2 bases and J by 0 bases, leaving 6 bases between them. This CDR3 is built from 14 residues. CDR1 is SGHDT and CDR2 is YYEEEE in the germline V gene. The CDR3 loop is CASSFVIAKNIQYF. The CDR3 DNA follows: TGTGCCAGCAGCTTTGTCATAGCCAAAAACATTCAGTACTTC.

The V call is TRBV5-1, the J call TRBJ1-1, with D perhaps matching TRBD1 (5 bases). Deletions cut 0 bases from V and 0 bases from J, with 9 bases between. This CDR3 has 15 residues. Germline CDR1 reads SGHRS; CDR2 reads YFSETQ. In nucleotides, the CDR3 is TGCGCCAGCAGCTTGGAGGAGGGGTTGAACACTGAAGCTTTCTTT. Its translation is CASSLEEGLNTEAFF.

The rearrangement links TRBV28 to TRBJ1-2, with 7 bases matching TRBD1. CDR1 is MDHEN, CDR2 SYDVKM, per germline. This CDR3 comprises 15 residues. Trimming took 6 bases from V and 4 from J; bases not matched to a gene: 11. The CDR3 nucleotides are TGTGCCAGCAGGGAGGGGGCGGTGGTAAGCTATGGCTACACCTTC. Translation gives CASREGAVVSYGYTF.

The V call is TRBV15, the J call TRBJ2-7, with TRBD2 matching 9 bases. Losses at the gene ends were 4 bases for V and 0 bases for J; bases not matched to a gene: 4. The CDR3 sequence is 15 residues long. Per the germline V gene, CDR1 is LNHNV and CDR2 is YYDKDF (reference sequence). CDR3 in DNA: TGTGCCACCAGCAACCGGCGGGAGGGCTCCTACGAGCAGTACTTC. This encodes CATSNRREGSYEQYF.

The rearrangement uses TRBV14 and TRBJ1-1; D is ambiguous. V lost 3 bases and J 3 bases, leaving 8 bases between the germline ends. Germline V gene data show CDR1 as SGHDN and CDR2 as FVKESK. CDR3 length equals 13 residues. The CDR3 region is CASSQGMDTEAFF. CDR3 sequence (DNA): TGTGCCAGCAGCCAGGGCATGGACACTGAAGCTTTCTTT.

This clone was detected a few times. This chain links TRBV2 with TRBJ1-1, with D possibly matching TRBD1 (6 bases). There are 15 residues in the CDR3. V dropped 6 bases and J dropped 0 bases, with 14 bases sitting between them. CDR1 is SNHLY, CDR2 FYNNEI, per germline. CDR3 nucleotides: TGTGCCAGCAGAAGGGACACCCAAATGAACACTGAAGCTTTCTTT. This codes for CASRRDTQMNTEAFF. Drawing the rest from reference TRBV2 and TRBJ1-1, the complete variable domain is EPEVTQTPSHQVTQMGQEVILRCVPISNHLYFYWYRQILGQKVEFLVSFYNNEISEKSEIFDDQFSVERPDGSNFTLKIRSTKLEDSAMYFCASRRDTQMNTEAFFGQGTRLTVV.

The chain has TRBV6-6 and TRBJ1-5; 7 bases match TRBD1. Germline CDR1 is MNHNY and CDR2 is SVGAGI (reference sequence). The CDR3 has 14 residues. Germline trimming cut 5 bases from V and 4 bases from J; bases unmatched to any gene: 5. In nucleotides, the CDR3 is TGTGCCAGCAGTCCTAGGGGGCGGAATCAGCCCCAGCATTTT. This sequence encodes CASSPRGRNQPQHF.

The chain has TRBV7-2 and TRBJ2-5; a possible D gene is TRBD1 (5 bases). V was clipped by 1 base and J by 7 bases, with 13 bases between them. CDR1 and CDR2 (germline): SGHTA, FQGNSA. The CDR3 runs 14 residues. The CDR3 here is CASSLGQSLVTQYF. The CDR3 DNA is TGTGCCAGCAGCTTAGGACAGTCATTGGTGACCCAGTACTTC.

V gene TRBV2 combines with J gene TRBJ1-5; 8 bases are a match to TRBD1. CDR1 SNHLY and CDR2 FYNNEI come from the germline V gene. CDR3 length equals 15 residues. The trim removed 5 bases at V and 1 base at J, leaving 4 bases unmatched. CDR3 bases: TGTGCCAGCAGTACTGACAGGGGAAGCAATCAGCCCCAGCATTTT. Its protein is CASSTDRGSNQPQHF.

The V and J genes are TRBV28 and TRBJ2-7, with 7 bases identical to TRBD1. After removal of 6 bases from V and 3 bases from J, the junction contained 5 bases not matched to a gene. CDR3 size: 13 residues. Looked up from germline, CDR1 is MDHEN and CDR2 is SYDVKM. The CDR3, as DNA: TGTGCCAGCAGAAAAGGGGGCAGCTACGAGCAGTACTTC. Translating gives CASRKGGSYEQYF.

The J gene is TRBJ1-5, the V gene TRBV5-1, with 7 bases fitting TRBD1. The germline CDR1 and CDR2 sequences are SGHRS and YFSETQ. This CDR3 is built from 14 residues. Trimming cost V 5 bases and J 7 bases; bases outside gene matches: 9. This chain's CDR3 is CASRGDSPEQPQHF. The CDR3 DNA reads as TGCGCCAGCAGGGGGGACAGCCCCGAGCAGCCCCAGCATTTT.

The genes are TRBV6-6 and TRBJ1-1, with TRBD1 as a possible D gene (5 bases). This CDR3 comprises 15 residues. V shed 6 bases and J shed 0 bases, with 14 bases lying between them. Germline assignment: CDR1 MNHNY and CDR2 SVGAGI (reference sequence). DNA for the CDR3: TGTGCCAGCAGCCGAGTGACAGCTATGAACACTGAAGCTTTCTTT. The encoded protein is CASSRVTAMNTEAFF.

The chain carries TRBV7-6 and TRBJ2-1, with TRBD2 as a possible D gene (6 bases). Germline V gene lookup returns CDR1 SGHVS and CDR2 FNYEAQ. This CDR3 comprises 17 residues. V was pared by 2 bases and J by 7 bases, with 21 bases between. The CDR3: CASSLNPGASEGNEQFF. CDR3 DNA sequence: TGTGCCAGCAGCTTAAACCCCGGGGCTAGCGAGGGGAATGAGCAGTTCTTC.

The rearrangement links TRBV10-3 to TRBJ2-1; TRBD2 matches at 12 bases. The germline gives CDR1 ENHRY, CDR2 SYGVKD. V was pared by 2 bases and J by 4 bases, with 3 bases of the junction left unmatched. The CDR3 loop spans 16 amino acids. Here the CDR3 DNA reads TGTGCCATCAGTGAGACCGGACTAGCGGGGTACAATGAGCAGTTCTTC. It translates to CAISETGLAGYNEQFF.

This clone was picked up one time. The CDR3 loop reads CASSLQASQYF. The CDR3 DNA is TGTGCCAGCAGTTTACAAGCGTCTCAGTATTTT. V gene TRBV28 combines with J gene TRBJ2-3; no definite D call. The germline CDR1 and CDR2 sequences are MDHEN and SYDVKM. The V and J ends lost 2 bases and 12 bases respectively, with 9 bases between them. This CDR3 region has 11 residues.

The CDR3 region has the DNA TGTGCCAGCAGCTTAAGCCGGGGGAGGGATGAAAAACTGTTTTTT. Translated, it gives CASSLSRGRDEKLFF. The V call is TRBV7-9, the J call TRBJ1-4; TRBD1 might be the D (5 bases). The germline gives CDR1 SEHNR, CDR2 FQNEAQ (reference sequence). V was trimmed by 2 bases and J by 6 bases, leaving 13 bases between them. This CDR3 has 15 amino acids.

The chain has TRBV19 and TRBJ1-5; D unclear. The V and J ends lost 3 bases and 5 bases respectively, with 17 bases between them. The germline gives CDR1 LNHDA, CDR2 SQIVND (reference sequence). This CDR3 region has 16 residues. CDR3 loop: CASSMDDSGGDQPQHF. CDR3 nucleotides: TGTGCCAGTAGTATGGATGACTCAGGAGGCGATCAGCCCCAGCATTTT.

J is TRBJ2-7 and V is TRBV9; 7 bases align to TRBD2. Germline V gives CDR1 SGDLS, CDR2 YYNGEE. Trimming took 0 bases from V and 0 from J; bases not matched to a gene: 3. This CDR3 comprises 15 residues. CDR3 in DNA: TGTGCCAGCAGCGTAGCCGGGGGGACCTCCTACGAGCAGTACTTC. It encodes CASSVAGGTSYEQYF.

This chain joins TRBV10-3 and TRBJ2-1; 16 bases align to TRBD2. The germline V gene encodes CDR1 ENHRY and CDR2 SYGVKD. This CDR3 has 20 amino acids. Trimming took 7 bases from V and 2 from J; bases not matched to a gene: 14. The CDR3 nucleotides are TGTGCCATCAAGAAGGGACCGGGACTAGCGGGAGGGCCAACCTACAATGAGCAGTTCTTC. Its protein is CAIKKGPGLAGGPTYNEQFF.

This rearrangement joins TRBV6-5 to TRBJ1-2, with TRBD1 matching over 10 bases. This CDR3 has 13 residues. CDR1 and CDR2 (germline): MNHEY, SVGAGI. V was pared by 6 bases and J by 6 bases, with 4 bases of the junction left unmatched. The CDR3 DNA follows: TGTGCCAGCAGCCGGGACAGGGGAAATGGCTACACCTTC. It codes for CASSRDRGNGYTF.

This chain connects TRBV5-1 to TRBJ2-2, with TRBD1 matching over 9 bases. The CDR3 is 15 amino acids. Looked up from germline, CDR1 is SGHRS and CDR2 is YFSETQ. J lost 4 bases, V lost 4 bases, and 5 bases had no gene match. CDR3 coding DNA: TGCGCCAGCAGCCCCGGGGACAGGGTCACCGGGGAGCTGTTTTTT. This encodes CASSPGDRVTGELFF.

The CDR3 spells CASSVGQNSYEQYF. In DNA, the CDR3 is TGTGCCAGCAGCGTAGGACAGAACTCCTACGAGCAGTACTTC. This sequence joins TRBV9 and TRBJ2-7; D may be TRBD1 (5 bases). V was clipped by 0 bases and J by 0 bases, with 7 bases between them. The CDR3 contains 14 residues. CDR1 is SGDLS and CDR2 is YYNGEE in the germline V gene.

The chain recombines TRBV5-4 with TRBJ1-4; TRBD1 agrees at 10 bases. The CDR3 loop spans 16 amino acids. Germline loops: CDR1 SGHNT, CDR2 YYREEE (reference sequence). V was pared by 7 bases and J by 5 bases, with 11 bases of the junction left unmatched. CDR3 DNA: TGTGCCAGCGGCCAATTGGGACAGGGGTCGAATGAAAAACTGTTTTTT. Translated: CASGQLGQGSNEKLFF.

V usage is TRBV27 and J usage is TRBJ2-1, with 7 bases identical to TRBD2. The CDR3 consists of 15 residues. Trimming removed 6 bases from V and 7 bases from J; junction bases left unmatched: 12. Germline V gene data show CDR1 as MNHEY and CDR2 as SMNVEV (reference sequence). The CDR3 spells CASSLYLGGPNEQFF. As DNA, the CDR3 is TGTGCCAGCAGCCTTTATCTGGGAGGGCCGAATGAGCAGTTCTTC.

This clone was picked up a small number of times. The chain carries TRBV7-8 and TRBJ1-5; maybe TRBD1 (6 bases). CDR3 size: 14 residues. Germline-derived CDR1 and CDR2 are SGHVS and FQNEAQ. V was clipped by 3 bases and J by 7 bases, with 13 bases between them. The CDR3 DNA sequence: TGTGCCAGCAGCTTTCAACAGGGAAACCAGCCCCAGCATTTT. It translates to CASSFQQGNQPQHF. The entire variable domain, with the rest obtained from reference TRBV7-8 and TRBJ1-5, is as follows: GAGVSQSPRYKVAKRGQDVALRCDPISGHVSLFWYQQALGQGPEFLTYFQNEAQLDKSGLPSDRFFAERPEGSVSTLKIQRTQQEDSAVYLCASSFQQGNQPQHFGDGTRLSIL.

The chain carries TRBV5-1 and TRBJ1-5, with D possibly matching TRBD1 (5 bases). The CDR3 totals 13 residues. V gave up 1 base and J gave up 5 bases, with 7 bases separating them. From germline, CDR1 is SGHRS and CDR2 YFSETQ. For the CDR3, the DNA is TGCGCCAGCAGCTTGACGGGGGATCAGCCCCAGCATTTT. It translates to CASSLTGDQPQHF. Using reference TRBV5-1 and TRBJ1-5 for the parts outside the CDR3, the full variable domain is KAGVTQTPRYLIKTRGQQVTLSCSPISGHRSVSWYQQTPGQGLQFLFEYFSETQRNKGNFPGRFSGRQFSNSRSEMNVSTLELGDSALYLCASSLTGDQPQHFGDGTRLSIL.

CDR3 in amino acids: CASSGGGTTAYEQYF. CDR3 DNA: TGTGCCAGCAGCGGAGGAGGTACAACTGCCTACGAGCAGTACTTC. The rearrangement links TRBV9 to TRBJ2-7, with a weak D call TRBD2 (5 bases). This CDR3 contains 15 residues. The germline gives CDR1 SGDLS, CDR2 YYNGEE. Trimming removed 3 bases at V and 2 bases at J, with 15 bases between.

CDR3 sequence: CASSLFPTDTSYEQYF. In nucleotides, the CDR3 is TGTGCCAGCAGTTTATTTCCGACAGACACCTCCTACGAGCAGTACTTC. The chain combines TRBV27 with TRBJ2-7; D is perhaps TRBD1 (5 bases). Germline lookup yields CDR1 MNHEY and CDR2 SMNVEV (reference sequence). V was clipped by 1 base and J by 0 bases, with 13 bases between them. The CDR3 has 16 residues.